This entry features one T cell receptor beta chain sequence. Assay: immunoSEQ multiplex PCR; the TCRdb copy retains only in-frame clones and omits some. The data contain around 72,000 clones, 80% to 90% of them seen just once; the ten biggest clones take up 0.85% to 0.95%. These data are taken from a study of OX40 agonist ivuxolimab in advanced cancers. There are 15 residues in the CDR3. The germline CDR1 and CDR2 sequences are SEHNR and FQNEAQ (reference sequence). V was cut by 2 bases and J by 4 bases, with 12 bases left in between. The chain recombines TRBV7-9 with TRBJ2-1, with a tentative D call TRBD1 (6 bases). This specimen was CD4+ or CD8+ T cells sorted from blood, taken in a trial of the OX40 agonist ivuxolimab. This TCR derives from an adult with an advanced solid tumor such as melanoma, head and neck, liver or kidney cancer. CDR3 sequence: CASSLKGEAYNEQFF. DNA for the CDR3: TGTGCCAGCAGCTTAAAGGGGGAAGCGTACAATGAGCAGTTCTTC.